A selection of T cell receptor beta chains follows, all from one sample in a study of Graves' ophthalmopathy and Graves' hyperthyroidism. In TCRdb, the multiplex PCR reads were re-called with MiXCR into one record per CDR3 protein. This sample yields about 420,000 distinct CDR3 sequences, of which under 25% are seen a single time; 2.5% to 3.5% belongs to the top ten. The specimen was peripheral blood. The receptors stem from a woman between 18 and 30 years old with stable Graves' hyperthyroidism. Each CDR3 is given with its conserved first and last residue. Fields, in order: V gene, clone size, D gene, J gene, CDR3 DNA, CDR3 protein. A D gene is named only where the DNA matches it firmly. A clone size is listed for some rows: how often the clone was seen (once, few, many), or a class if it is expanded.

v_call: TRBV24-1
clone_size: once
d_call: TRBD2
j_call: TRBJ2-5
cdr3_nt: TGTGCCACCAGTGAAACCAGGACTAGCGGGGGACAAGAGACCCAGTACTTC
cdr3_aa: CATSETRTSGGQETQYF

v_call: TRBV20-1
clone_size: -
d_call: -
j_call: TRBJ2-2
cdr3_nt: TGCAGTGCCGGACGCACCGGGGAGCTGTTTTTT
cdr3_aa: CSAGRTGELFF

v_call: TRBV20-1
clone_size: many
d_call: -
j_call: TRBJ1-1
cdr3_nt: TGCAGTGCGTTACAGGGACTCATGAACACTGAAGCTTTCTTT
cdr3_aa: CSALQGLMNTEAFF

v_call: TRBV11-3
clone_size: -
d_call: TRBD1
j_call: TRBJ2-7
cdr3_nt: TGTGCCAGCAGCCGCCCGGGGACAGGCTACGAGCAGTACTTC
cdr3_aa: CASSRPGTGYEQYF

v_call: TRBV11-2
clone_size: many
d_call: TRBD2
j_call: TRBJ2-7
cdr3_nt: TGTGCCAGCAGCCTCACGCCTCCCGGGAGGGCCGATGGGGAGCAGTACTTC
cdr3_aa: CASSLTPPGRADGEQYF

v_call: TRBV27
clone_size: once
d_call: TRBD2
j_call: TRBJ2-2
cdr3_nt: TGTGCCAGCAGTTTCTCGGGGGGGAGCACCGGGGAGCTGTTTTTT
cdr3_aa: CASSFSGGSTGELFF

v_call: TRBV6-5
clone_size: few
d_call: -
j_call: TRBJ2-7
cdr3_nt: TGTGCCAGCAGTTATGGGTCGAGGTCCTCCTACGAGCAGTACTTC
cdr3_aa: CASSYGSRSSYEQYF

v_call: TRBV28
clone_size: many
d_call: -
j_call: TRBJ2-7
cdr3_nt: TGTGCCAGCAGCGAACTAGCCCAGCCCGACGAGCAGTACTTC
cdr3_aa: CASSELAQPDEQYF

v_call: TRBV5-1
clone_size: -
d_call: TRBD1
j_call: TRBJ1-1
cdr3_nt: TGCGCCAGCAGGTGGACAGGGGGTAACACTGAAGCTTTCTTT
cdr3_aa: CASRWTGGNTEAFF

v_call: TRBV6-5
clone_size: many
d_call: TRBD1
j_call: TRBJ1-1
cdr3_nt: TGTGCCAGCAGTTACCTACAGGGGGCTGAAGCTTTCTTT
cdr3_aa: CASSYLQGAEAFF

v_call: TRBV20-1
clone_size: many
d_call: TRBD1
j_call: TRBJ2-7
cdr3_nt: TGCAGTGCGGACAGGGGAGTAAGGGAGCAGTACTTC
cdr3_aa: CSADRGVREQYF

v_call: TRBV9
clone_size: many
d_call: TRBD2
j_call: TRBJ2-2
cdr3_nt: TGTGCCAGCGGGCTAGCGGGGAATACCGGGGAGCTGTTTTTT
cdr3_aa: CASGLAGNTGELFF

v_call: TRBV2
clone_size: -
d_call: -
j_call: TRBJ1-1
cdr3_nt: TGTGCCAGCAGCACCGGGAGAAGGGTGGCTGAAGCTTTCTTT
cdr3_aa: CASSTGRRVAEAFF

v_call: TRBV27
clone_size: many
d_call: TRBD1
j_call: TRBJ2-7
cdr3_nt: TGTGCCAGCAGTCCAATTGACAGGGACGAGCAGTACTTC
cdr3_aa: CASSPIDRDEQYF

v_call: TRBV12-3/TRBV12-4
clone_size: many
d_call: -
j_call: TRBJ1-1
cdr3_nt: TGTGCCAGCAGTTTAACCGGGGTTGAAGCTTTCTTT
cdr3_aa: CASSLTGVEAFF

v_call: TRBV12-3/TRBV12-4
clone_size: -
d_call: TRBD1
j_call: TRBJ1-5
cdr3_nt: TGTGCCAGCAGTACAGGGGGCGCGGGGCAGCCCCAGCATTTT
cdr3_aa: CASSTGGAGQPQHF

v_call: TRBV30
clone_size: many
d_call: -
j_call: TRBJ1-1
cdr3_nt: TGTGCCGGAAACAGGGTCGGCGCTTTCTTT
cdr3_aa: CAGNRVGAFF

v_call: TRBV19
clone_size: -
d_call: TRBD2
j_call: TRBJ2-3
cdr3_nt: TGTGCCAGTAGTTCGAACCGACTAGCGGAGTTCACAGATACGCAGTATTTT
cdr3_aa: CASSSNRLAEFTDTQYF

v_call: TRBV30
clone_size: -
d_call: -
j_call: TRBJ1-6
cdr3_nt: TGTGCCTGGAGTTTACACCGCGGTTCACCCCTCCACTTT
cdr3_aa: CAWSLHRGSPLHF

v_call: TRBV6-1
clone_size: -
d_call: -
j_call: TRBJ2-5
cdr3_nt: TGTGCCAGCAGGATACAGGTCCCCCCAGGGGAGACCCAGTACTTC
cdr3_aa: CASRIQVPPGETQYF

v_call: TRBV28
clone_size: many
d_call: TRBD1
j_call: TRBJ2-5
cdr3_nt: TGTGCCAGCAGTTTATCCGAGAGGACAGGAGTGACGACCCAGTACTTC
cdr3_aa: CASSLSERTGVTTQYF

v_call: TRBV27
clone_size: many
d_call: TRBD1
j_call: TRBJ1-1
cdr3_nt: TGTGCCAGCAGTCCCCGGGGGGACCAGGGGGGAGCTTTCTTT
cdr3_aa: CASSPRGDQGGAFF

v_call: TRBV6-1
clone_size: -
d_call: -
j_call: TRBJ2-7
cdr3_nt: TGTGCCAGCACGGAAAACAGGGTTTACGAGCAGTACTTC
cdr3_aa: CASTENRVYEQYF

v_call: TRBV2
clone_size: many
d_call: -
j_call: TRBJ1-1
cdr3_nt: TGTGCCAGCCCAACAGATTTGAACACTGAGGCTTTCTTT
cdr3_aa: CASPTDLNTEAFF

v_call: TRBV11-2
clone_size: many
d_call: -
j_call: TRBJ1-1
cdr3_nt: TGTGCCAGCAGAACAGGGTTTGGGTGGACCACTGAAGCTTTCTTT
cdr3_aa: CASRTGFGWTTEAFF